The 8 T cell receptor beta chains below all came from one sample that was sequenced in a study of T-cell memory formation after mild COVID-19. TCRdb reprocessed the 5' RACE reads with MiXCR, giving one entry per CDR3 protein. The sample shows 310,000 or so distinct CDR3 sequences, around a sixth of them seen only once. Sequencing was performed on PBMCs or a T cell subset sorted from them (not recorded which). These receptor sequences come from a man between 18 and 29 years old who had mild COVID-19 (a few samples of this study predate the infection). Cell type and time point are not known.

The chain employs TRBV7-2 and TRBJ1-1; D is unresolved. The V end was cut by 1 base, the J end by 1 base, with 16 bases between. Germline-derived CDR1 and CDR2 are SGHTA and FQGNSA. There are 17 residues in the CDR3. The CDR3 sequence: CASSLGGKLGRNTEAFF. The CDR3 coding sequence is TGTGCCAGCAGCTTAGGAGGGAAACTGGGGAGGAACACTGAAGCTTTCTTT.

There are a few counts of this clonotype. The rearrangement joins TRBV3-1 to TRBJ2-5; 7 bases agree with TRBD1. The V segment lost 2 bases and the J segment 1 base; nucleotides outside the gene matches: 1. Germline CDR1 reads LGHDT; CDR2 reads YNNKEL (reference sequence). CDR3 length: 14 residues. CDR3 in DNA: TGTGCCAGCAGCCAACGGACAGGCCAAGAGACCCAGTACTTC. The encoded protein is CASSQRTGQETQYF.

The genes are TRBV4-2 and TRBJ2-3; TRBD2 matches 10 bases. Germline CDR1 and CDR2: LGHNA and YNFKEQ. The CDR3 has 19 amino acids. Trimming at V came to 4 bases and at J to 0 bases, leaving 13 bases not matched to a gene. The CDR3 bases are TGTGCCAGCAGCCGAGGGGAACTAGCGGGGACTTCTAGCACAGATACGCAGTATTTT. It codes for CASSRGELAGTSSTDTQYF.

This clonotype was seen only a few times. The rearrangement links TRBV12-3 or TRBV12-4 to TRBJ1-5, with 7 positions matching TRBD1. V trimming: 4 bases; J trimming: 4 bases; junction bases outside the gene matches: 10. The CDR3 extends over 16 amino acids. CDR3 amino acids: CASSSPDGTANQPQHF. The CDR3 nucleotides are TGTGCCAGCAGTTCCCCGGACGGGACAGCGAATCAGCCCCAGCATTTT.

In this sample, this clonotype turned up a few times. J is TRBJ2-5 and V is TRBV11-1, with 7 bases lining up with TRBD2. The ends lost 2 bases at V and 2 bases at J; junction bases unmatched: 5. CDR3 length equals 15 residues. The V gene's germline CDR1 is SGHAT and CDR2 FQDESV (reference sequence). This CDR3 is CASSLSPGGQETQYF. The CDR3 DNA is TGTGCCAGCAGCTTATCGCCGGGGGGACAAGAGACCCAGTACTTC.

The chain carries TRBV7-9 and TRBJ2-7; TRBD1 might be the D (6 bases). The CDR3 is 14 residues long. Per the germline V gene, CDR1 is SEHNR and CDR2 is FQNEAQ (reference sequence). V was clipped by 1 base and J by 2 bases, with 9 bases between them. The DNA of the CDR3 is TGTGCCAGCAGCTTAGAGGGGGACGCCTACGAGCAGTACTTC. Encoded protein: CASSLEGDAYEQYF. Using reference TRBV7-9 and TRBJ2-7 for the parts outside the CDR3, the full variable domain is DTGVSQNPRHKITKRGQNVTFRCDPISEHNRLYWYRQTLGQGPEFLTYFQNEAQLEKSRLLSDRFSAERPKGSFSTLEIQRTEQGDSAMYLCASSLEGDAYEQYFGPGTRLTVT.

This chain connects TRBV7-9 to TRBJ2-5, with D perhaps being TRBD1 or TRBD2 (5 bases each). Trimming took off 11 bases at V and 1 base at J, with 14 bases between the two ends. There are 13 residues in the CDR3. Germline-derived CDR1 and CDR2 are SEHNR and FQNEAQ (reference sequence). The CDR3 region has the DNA TGTGCCCTCGGGGCTAGTCTCCAAGAGACCCAGTACTTC. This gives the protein CALGASLQETQYF.

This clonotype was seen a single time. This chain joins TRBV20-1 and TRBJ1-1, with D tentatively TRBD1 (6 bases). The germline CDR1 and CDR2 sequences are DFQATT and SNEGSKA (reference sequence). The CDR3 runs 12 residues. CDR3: CGPTGMNTEAFF. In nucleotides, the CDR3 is TGCGGGCCGACAGGAATGAACACTGAAGCTTTCTTT.